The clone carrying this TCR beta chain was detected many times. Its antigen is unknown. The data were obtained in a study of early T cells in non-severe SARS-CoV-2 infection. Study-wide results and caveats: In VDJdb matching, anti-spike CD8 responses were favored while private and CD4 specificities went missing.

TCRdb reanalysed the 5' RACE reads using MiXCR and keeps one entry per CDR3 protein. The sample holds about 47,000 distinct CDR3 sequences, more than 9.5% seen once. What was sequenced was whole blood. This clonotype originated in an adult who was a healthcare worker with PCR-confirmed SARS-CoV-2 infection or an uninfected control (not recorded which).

CDR3 loop: CASRGLGVETQYF. The CDR3 coding sequence is TGTGCCAGCAGGGGACTAGGAGTGGAGACCCAGTACTTC. The rearrangement joins TRBV6-2 or TRBV6-3 to TRBJ2-5, with 8 bases fitting TRBD2. J gave up 5 bases and V 6 bases, and 5 bases lay outside the gene matches. The CDR3 is 13 residues long. Per the germline V gene, CDR1 is MNHEY and CDR2 is SVGEGT.